Listed here is a single T cell receptor (beta chain). Its target is not known. The sample is drawn from a study of CD8 T cells in ankylosing spondylitis. The study, taken as a whole, reports: Clones linked to disease, bearing a CD8+ phenotype, were relatively rare in peripheral blood. Seemingly distinctive of ankylosing spondylitis blood was a TCR beta motif formed by eight highly homologous variants. Disease-linked clones were reportedly significantly enriched in matched ankylosing spondylitis synovial fluid. Existing reports had already noted some motif variants in reactive arthritis synovial fluid and blood.

The germline V gene has CDR1 MNHEY and CDR2 SVGEGT. The V gene lost 2 bases and the J gene lost 9 bases, with 14 bases spanning the gap. CDR3 length equals 14 residues. TCRdb used MiXCR to reprocess the 5' RACE reads, holding one entry per CDR3 protein. The sample lists around 490,000 distinct CDR3 sequences, approximately 5% seen once, with roughly 3.5% in the top ten. The sequencing input was blood, either unsorted or a sorted T cell fraction (not recorded which). The clonotype was recovered from a male donor with ankylosing spondylitis. The V call is TRBV6-2 or TRBV6-3, the J call TRBJ2-1, with D hard to call. This chain's CDR3 is CASSYGNSFGEQFF. CDR3 coding DNA: TGTGCCAGCAGTTACGGCAATAGCTTTGGTGAGCAGTTCTTC.